This TCR beta chain stems from a study of T cell responses to AZD1222 COVID-19 vaccine. Study-wide points: An increase in Spike-specific TCR breadth and depth was observed after two AZD1222 doses. Repertoire samples came only from after the peak T cell response. Distributed over spike, vaccine-associated CD4 TCRs predominated at 160-218 and 743-854. Most donors were white British, females outnumbered males, and clonal diversity was possibly underestimated.

Method: immunoSEQ multiplex PCR; TCRdb's copy keeps in-frame clones and lacks some. The data show approximately 180,000 clones, 88% seen once. Remarks on this clone: Its target is not known.

V lost 4 bases and J lost 10; bases outside the gene matches: 4. Germline CDR1 SGHDT, CDR2 YYEEEE. The CDR3 is 13 residues long. The clonotype comes from an adult who received the AZD1222 COVID-19 vaccine. The chain uses TRBV5-6 and TRBJ1-4; 10 bases align to TRBD1. The sample was peripheral blood, taken 28 days after the second AZD1222 dose. The CDR3 spells CASSRDRGPKLFF. As DNA, the CDR3 is TGTGCCAGCAGCAGGGACAGGGGACCAAAACTGTTTTTT.